This is a list of T cell receptor beta chains from one sample in a study of blood T cell repertoires in COVID-19. TCRdb's copy holds only in-frame clones and misses some; the assay was immunoSEQ multiplex PCR. The repertoire holds roughly 80,000 clones, 65% to 85% seen once, with just under 6% in the top ten. Sequencing was done on a sample of peripheral blood. These receptors came from a man in his 60s with active or convalescent COVID-19. The CDR3 runs from the conserved cysteine through the conserved F or W. The order of the fields is D gene, clone size, J gene, V gene, CDR3 protein, CDR3 DNA. The D gene is left open where the match is weak. Clone size, where shown, is once, few, many, or a class for clones that have expanded.

- | - | TRBJ1-1 | TRBV6-5 | CASSYRGGIGDTEAFF | TGTGCCAGCAGTTATCGAGGGGGAATAGGGGACACTGAAGCTTTCTTT
TRBD1 | few | TRBJ1-1 | TRBV5-4 | CASRRQGSMNTEAFF | TGTGCCAGCAGGCGACAGGGCAGCATGAACACTGAAGCTTTCTTT
TRBD1 | - | TRBJ1-4 | TRBV19 | CASTSQGAREKLFF | TGTGCCAGTACCTCACAGGGGGCGCGTGAAAAACTGTTTTTT
- | few | TRBJ1-5 | TRBV6-5 | CASRFRVDSNQPQHF | TGTGCCAGCAGATTCAGGGTGGATAGCAATCAGCCCCAGCATTTT
TRBD1 | - | TRBJ1-1 | TRBV7-2 | CASSRGQGEAFF | TGTGCCAGCAGCAGAGGACAGGGGGAAGCTTTCTTT
TRBD1 | - | TRBJ2-3 | TRBV6-6 | CATHKGAGDTQYF | TGTGCCACCCATAAGGGGGCCGGAGATACGCAGTATTTT
TRBD1 | few | TRBJ1-4 | TRBV7-2 | CASSSPGQITF | TGTGCCAGCAGCTCCCCGGGACAGATTACTTTT
- | - | TRBJ2-2 | TRBV5-6 | CASSLEGSLSANTGELFF | TGTGCCAGCAGCTTAGAGGGCAGTCTCTCCGCGAACACCGGGGAGCTGTTTTTT
TRBD1 | - | TRBJ1-2 | TRBV9 | CASSVKGTGGRYGYTF | TGTGCCAGCAGCGTTAAGGGGACAGGGGGACGCTATGGCTACACCTTC
- | - | TRBJ1-4 | TRBV5-4 | CASSLKGSHEKLFF | TGTGCCAGCAGCTTGAAGGGGTCCCACGAAAAACTGTTTTTT
- | - | TRBJ2-1 | TRBV12-3/TRBV12-4 | CASSLARVDPLLF | TGTGCCAGCAGTTTAGCCAGGGTCGACCCGTTACTCTTC
- | - | TRBJ2-6 | TRBV25-1 | CASSESPRAGANVLTF | TGTGCCAGCAGTGAATCCCCCAGGGCTGGGGCCAACGTCCTGACTTTC
- | - | TRBJ2-2 | TRBV9 | CASSVDGGLNTGELFF | TGTGCCAGCAGCGTAGATGGGGGCCTGAACACCGGGGAGCTGTTTTTT
- | once | TRBJ1-6 | TRBV3-1/TRBV3-2 | CASSQDGSPLHF | TGTGCCAGCAGCCAAGATGGCTCACCCCTCCACTTT
TRBD1 | - | TRBJ2-2 | TRBV18 | CASSPGQGTTGELFF | TGTGCCAGCTCCCCGGGACAGGGGACCACCGGGGAGCTGTTTTTT
- | - | TRBJ2-1 | TRBV5-4 | CASSLRVGNYNEQFF | TGTGCCAGCAGCTTGAGGGTCGGGAACTACAATGAGCAGTTCTTC
- | - | TRBJ1-5 | TRBV27 | CASSPLGGNQPQHF | TGTGCCAGCAGCCCCCTAGGGGGCAATCAGCCCCAGCATTTT
- | - | TRBJ1-5 | TRBV12-3/TRBV12-4 | CASSQGWQPQHF | TGTGCCAGCAGCCAGGGCTGGCAGCCCCAGCATTTT
TRBD2 | - | TRBJ2-5 | TRBV3-1/TRBV3-2 | CASSRAGEETQYF | TGTGCCAGCAGCCGGGCGGGGGAAGAGACCCAGTACTTC
- | - | TRBJ1-5 | TRBV19 | CASRGIGNDPQHF | TGTGCCAGCCGAGGGATAGGGAATGATCCCCAGCATTTT
- | - | TRBJ1-5 | TRBV2 | CASSEDPGVSNQPQHF | TGTGCCAGCAGTGAAGACCCCGGGGTTAGCAATCAGCCCCAGCATTTT
- | few | TRBJ1-3 | TRBV4-1 | CASSQVGGRRRGNTIYF | TGCGCCAGCAGCCAAGTTGGTGGCAGGCGACGGGGAAACACCATATATTTT
- | - | TRBJ2-7 | TRBV19 | CASSGGRDRSYEQYF | TGTGCCAGTAGTGGAGGTAGGGATAGGTCCTACGAGCAGTACTTC
- | - | TRBJ1-4 | TRBV10-1 | CASSDRDSPLNEKLFF | TGCGCCAGCAGTGACCGTGACAGCCCTCTAAATGAAAAACTGTTTTTT
TRBD1 | - | TRBJ1-2 | TRBV19 | CASSTNRDRERNGYTF | TGTGCCAGTAGTACTAACCGGGACAGGGAGAGGAATGGCTACACCTTC
- | - | TRBJ2-3 | TRBV10-2 | CASSGRGISTDTQYF | TGCGCCAGCAGTGGACGGGGAATTAGCACAGATACGCAGTATTTT
- | once | TRBJ1-5 | TRBV5-6 | CASSFLSGNQPQHF | TGTGCCAGCAGCTTCTTGTCCGGCAATCAGCCCCAGCATTTT
TRBD2 | - | TRBJ2-3 | TRBV7-2 | CASSAGVDTQYF | TGTGCCAGCAGCGCGGGAGTCGATACGCAGTATTTT
- | - | TRBJ1-1 | TRBV12-3/TRBV12-4 | CASSLGAVQAFF | TGTGCCAGCAGTTTAGGAGCGGTCCAAGCTTTCTTT
TRBD2 | - | TRBJ2-1 | TRBV19 | CASRSLAGGPEQFF | TGTGCCAGTAGGTCGCTAGCGGGGGGGCCTGAGCAGTTCTTC
- | - | TRBJ2-3 | TRBV7-3 | CASSLNSHTDTQYF | TGTGCCAGCAGCTTAAATTCCCACACAGATACGCAGTATTTT
TRBD2 | - | TRBJ2-1 | TRBV11-3 | CASSSGLAGGFSEQFF | TGTGCCAGCAGCTCGGGACTAGCGGGGGGCTTTAGTGAGCAGTTCTTC
TRBD2 | - | TRBJ2-7 | TRBV6-5 | CASSKRGSSYEQYF | TGTGCCAGCAGTAAGCGGGGGAGCTCCTACGAGCAGTACTTC
TRBD2 | - | TRBJ2-1 | TRBV27 | CASSLRVAGGSYTYNEQFF | TGTGCCAGCAGTTTAAGGGTAGCGGGGGGATCCTACACCTACAATGAGCAGTTCTTC
TRBD1 | - | TRBJ1-2 | TRBV3-1/TRBV3-2 | CASSQNRGSGYTF | TGTGCCAGCAGCCAAAACAGGGGGTCTGGCTACACCTTC
- | - | TRBJ2-7 | TRBV12-3/TRBV12-4 | CASSLGLGYEQYF | TGTGCCAGCAGTCTGGGACTTGGCTACGAGCAGTACTTC
TRBD1 | - | TRBJ2-3 | TRBV27 | CASRRDRGPTDTQYF | TGTGCCAGCAGGCGGGACAGGGGGCCGACAGATACGCAGTATTTT
TRBD2 | - | TRBJ2-7 | TRBV7-2 | CASSLQRGSEQYF | TGTGCCAGCAGCTTACAGCGGGGGAGTGAGCAGTACTTC
- | once | TRBJ1-1 | TRBV7-9 | CASSFGGGTEAFF | TGTGCCAGCAGCTTTGGGGGGGGCACTGAAGCTTTCTTT
- | few | TRBJ1-2 | TRBV19 | CASSIDAQGGDGYTF | TGTGCCAGTAGTATAGATGCACAGGGCGGAGATGGCTACACCTTC
- | - | TRBJ1-2 | TRBV7-2 | CASSLIPTALFYGYTF | TGTGCCAGCAGCTTGATACCCACTGCGCTCTTCTATGGCTACACCTTC
TRBD1 | - | TRBJ2-7 | TRBV6-5 | CASSYSDRGIEQYF | TGTGCCAGCAGTTACTCGGACAGGGGTATCGAGCAGTACTTC
- | - | TRBJ2-7 | TRBV6-5 | CASSPAYEQYF | TGTGCCAGCAGCCCCGCCTACGAGCAGTACTTC
- | - | TRBJ2-7 | TRBV19 | CASSMGRGSYEQYF | TGTGCCAGTAGTATGGGCAGGGGAAGCTACGAGCAGTACTTC
- | - | TRBJ1-5 | TRBV6-5 | CASSYTAEAGQPQHF | TGTGCCAGCAGTTACACCGCCGAAGCAGGTCAGCCCCAGCATTTT
TRBD2 | - | TRBJ2-5 | TRBV10-3 | CAISESSKLAVETQYF | TGTGCCATCAGTGAGTCTTCCAAACTAGCGGTGGAGACCCAGTACTTC
TRBD1 | - | TRBJ1-1 | TRBV9 | CASSPTGVNTEAFF | TGTGCCAGCAGCCCGACAGGGGTTAACACTGAAGCTTTCTTT